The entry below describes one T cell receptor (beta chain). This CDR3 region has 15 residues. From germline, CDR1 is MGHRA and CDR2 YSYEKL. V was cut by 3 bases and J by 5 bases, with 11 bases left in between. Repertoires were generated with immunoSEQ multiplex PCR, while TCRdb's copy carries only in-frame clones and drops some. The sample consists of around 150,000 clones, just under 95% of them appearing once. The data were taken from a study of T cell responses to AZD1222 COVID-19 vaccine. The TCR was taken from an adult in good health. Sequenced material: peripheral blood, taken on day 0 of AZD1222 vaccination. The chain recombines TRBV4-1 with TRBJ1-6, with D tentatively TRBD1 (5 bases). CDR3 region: CASSHRQGNNSPLHF. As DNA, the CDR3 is TGCGCCAGCAGCCATAGGCAGGGTAATAATTCACCCCTCCACTTT.